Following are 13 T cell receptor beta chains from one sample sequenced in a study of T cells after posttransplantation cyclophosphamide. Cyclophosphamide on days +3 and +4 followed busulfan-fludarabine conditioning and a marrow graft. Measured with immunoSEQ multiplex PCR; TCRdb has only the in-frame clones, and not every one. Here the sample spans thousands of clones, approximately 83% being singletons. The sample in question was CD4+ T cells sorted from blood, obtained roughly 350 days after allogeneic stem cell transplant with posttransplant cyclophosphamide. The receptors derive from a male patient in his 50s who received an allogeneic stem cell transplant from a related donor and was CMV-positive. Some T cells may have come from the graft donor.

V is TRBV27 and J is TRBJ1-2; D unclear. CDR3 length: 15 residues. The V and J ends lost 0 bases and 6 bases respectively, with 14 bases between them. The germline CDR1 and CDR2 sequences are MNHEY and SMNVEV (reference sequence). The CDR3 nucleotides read TGTGCCAGCAGTTTATCGAGGCGGGGAGGCGATGGCTACACCTTC. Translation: CASSLSRRGGDGYTF.

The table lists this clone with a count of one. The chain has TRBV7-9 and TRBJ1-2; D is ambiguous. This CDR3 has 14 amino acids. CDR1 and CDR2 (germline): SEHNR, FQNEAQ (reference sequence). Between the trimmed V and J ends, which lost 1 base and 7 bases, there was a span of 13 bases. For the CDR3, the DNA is TGTGCCAGCAGCTTAGACGTTCGGCAGGCTGGCTACACCTTC. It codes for CASSLDVRQAGYTF.

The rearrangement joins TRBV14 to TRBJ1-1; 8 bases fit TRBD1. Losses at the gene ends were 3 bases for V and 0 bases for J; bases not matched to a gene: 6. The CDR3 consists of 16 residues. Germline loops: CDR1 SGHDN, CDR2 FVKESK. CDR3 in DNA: TGTGCCAGCAGCCAGAACAGGGGGAATATGAACACTGAAGCTTTCTTT. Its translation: CASSQNRGNMNTEAFF.

The CDR3 coding sequence is TGTGCCAGTAGTATAACCCAGGCTGGTAACTATGGCTACACCTTC. Amino acid sequence: CASSITQAGNYGYTF. The chain joins TRBV19 to TRBJ1-2; D is undetermined. CDR3 length: 15 residues. The germline V and J ends were trimmed by 2 bases and 1 base, with 11 bases remaining between them. Per the germline V gene, CDR1 is LNHDA and CDR2 is SQIVND (reference sequence).

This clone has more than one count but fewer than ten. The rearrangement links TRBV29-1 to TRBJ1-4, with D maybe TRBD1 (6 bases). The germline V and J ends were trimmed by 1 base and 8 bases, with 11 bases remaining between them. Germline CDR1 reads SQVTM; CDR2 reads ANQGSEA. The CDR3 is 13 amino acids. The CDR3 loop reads CSVEVGADEKLFF. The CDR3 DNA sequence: TGCAGCGTTGAAGTGGGGGCAGACGAAAAACTGTTTTTT.

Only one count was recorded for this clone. DNA of the CDR3: TGTGCCAGCAGCTTATTGGGGAACAGGGACACCGGGGAGCTGTTTTTT. Its translation is CASSLLGNRDTGELFF. J is TRBJ2-2 and V is TRBV7-2, with D perhaps TRBD1 (6 bases). The CDR3 length is 16 residues. Per germline, CDR1 SGHTA and CDR2 FQGNSA. Trimming cost V 2 bases and J 3 bases, with 13 bases left between them.

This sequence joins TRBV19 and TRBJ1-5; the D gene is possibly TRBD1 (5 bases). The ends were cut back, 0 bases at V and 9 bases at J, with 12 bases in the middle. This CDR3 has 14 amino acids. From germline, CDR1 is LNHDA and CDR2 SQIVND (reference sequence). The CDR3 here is CASSIDLRGGPQHF. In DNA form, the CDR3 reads TGTGCCAGTAGTATAGATCTTAGGGGTGGGCCCCAGCATTTT.

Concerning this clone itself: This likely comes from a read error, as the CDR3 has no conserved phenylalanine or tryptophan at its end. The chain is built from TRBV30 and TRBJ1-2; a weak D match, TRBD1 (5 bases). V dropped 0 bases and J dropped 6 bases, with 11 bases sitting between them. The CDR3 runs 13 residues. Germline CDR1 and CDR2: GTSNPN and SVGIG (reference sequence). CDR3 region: CAWSVGQGNGYTL. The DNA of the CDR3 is TGTGCCTGGAGTGTGGGGCAGGGTAATGGCTACACCCTC.

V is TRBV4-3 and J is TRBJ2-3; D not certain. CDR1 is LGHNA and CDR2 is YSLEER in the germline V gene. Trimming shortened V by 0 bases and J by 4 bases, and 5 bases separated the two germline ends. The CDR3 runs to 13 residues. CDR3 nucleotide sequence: TGCGCCAGCAGCCAAGATTATGCAGATACGCAGTATTTT. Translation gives CASSQDYADTQYF.

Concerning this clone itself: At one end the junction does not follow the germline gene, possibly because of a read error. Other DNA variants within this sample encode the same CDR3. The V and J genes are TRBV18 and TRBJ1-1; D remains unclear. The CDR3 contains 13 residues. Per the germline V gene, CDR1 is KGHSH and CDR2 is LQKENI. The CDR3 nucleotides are TGTGCCAGCTCACGTACACAGAACACTGAGGCTTTCTTT. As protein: CASSRTQNTEAFF.

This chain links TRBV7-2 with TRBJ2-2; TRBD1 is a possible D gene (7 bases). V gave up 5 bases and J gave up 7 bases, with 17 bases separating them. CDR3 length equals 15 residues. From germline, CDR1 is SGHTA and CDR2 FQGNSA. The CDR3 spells CASSLQGGFIGELFF. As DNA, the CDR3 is TGTGCCAGCAGCCTTCAGGGGGGTTTTATCGGGGAGCTGTTTTTT.

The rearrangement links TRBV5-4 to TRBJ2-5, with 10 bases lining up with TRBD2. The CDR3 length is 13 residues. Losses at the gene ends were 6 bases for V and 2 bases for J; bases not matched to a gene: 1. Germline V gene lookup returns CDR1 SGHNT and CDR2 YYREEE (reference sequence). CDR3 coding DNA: TGTGCCAGCAAACTAGCGGGGCAAGAGACCCAGTACTTC. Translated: CASKLAGQETQYF.

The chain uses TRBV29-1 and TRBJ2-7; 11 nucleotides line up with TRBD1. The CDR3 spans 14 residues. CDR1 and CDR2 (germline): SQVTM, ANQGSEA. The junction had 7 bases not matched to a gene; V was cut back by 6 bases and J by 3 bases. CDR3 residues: CSVATGTGGYEQYF. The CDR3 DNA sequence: TGCAGCGTGGCCACCGGGACAGGGGGCTACGAGCAGTACTTC.